This T cell receptor (beta chain) was observed in a study of shared clonotypes between healthy human individuals. Whole-study results and caveats: With few donors, the genetic and exposure-history diversity represented was limited.

The CDR3 loop spans 12 amino acids. With V trimmed by 6 bases and J by 9 bases, 1 base remained unmatched. Looked up from germline, CDR1 is SNHLY and CDR2 is FYNNEI. On this clone itself: Its antigen is currently unknown.

Sequencing was at deep level. The unsorted PBMC replicate PCRs were performed with 300 to 350 ng DNA, around 32,000 T cell genomes. Data came from immunoSEQ multiplex PCR; TCRdb stores just in-frame clones and leaves some out. The table shows more than 450,000 clones, with approximately 85% occurring only once. Among the donors, all were Caucasian adults who lived in Nashville, Tennessee. The genes are TRBV2 and TRBJ1-6; TRBD1 matches at 8 bases. This TCR was recovered from a woman between 40 and 50 years old in good health. Some clones in this sample may be carry-over from other donors' samples. The sample comprised PBMCs. CDR3 DNA: TGTGCCAGCAGGGACAGGGTTTCACCCCTCCACTTT. Protein product: CASRDRVSPLHF.